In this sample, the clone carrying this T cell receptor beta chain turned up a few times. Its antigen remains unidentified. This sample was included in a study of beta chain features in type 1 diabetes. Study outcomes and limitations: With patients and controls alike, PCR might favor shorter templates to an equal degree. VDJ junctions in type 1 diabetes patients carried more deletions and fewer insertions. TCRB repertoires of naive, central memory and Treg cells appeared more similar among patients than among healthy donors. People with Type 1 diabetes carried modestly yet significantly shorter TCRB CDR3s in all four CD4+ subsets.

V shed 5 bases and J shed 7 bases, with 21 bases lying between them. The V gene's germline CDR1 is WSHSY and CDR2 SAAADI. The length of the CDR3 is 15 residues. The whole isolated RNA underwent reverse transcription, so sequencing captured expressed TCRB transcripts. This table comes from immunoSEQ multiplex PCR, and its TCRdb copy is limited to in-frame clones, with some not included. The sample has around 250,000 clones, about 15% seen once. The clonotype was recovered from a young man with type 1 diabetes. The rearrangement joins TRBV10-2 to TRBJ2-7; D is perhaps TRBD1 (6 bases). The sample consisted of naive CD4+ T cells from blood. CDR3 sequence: CASSQQGRGGGEQYF. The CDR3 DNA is TGCGCCAGCAGTCAACAGGGTAGGGGCGGAGGAGAGCAGTACTTC.